This T cell receptor (beta chain) was obtained from a study of blood T cell repertoires in COVID-19. Overall study: Samples of COVID-19 (acute and convalescent) were obtained from the United States, Italy and Spain. From T cells, B-cell-depleted T cells, or PBMCs came the material, which was cDNA or gDNA.

Trimming shortened V by 5 bases and J by 1 base, and 9 bases separated the two germline ends. The germline V gene encodes CDR1 SGHAT and CDR2 FQNNGV. CDR3 length: 13 residues. During active infection, Seattle patients enrolled and were then monitored through disease. In the source study's methods: Reference gene primer amplification yielded estimated nucleated cell counts. The data were produced by immunoSEQ multiplex PCR, yet TCRdb's version contains in-frame clones alone and is incomplete. Clone size and V and J calls were adopted from that table, with D and trimming inferred from the DNA. This sample yields some 200,000 clones, of which about 88% are seen a single time; about a sixth belongs to the top ten.

The sequenced sample consisted of peripheral blood. The clonotype was recovered from a man aged 45-65 years with COVID-19, enrolled during active disease. The V call is TRBV11-2, the J call TRBJ2-7; a weak D match, TRBD1 (5 bases). This chain's CDR3 is CASSPPGSYEQYF. Written as DNA, the CDR3 is TGTGCCAGCAGCCCCCCAGGGTCCTACGAGCAGTACTTC. Complete variable domain (other parts from reference TRBV11-2 and TRBJ2-7): EAGVAQSPRYKIIEKRQSVAFWCNPISGHATLYWYQQILGQGPKLLIQFQNNGVVDDSQLPKDRFSAERLKGVDSTLKIQPAKLEDSAVYLCASSPPGSYEQYFGPGTRLTVT.